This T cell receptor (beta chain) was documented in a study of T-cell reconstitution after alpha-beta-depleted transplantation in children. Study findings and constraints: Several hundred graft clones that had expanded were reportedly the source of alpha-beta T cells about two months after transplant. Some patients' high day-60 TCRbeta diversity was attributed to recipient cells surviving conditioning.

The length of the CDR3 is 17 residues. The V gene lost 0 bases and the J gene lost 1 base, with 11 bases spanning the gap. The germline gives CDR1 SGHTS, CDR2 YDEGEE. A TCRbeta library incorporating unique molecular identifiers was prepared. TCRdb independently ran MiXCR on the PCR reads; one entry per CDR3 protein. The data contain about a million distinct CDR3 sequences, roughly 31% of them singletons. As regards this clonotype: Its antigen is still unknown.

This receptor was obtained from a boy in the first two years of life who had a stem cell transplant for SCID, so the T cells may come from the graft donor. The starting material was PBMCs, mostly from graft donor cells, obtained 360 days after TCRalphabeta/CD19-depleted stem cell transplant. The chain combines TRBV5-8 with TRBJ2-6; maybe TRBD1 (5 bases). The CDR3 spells CASSLAGSLSGANVLTF. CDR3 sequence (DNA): TGTGCCAGCAGCTTGGCAGGGTCGCTATCTGGGGCCAACGTCCTGACTTTC.